The 27 T cell receptor beta chains presented below share a single source sample, sequenced in a study of T-cell reconstitution after alpha-beta-depleted transplantation in children. Unique molecular identifiers were used in preparing the TCRbeta library. TCRdb redid the calling of the PCR reads with MiXCR, one entry per CDR3 protein. The sample lists hundreds of thousands of distinct CDR3 sequences; approximately 13% were seen once. The sequencing here drew on PBMCs, mostly from graft donor cells, taken 360 days after TCRalphabeta/CD19-depleted stem cell transplant. The receptors come from a male patient between 5 and 17 years old who had a stem cell transplant for acute myeloid leukemia, so the T cells may come from the graft donor.

This clonotype was seen a few times. The gene calls are TRBV20-1 and TRBJ2-3; D uncertain. Looked up from germline, CDR1 is DFQATT and CDR2 is SNEGSKA (reference sequence). The CDR3 spans 15 residues. Trimming shortened V by 3 bases and J by 0 bases, and 13 bases separated the two germline ends. CDR3: CSASYQAESTDTQYF. The CDR3 DNA sequence: TGCAGTGCTAGTTACCAGGCGGAGAGCACAGATACGCAGTATTTT.

This clonotype was seen many times. The chain employs TRBV29-1 and TRBJ2-5, with D perhaps being TRBD1 or TRBD2 (5 bases each). This CDR3 is 13 amino acids long. Germline V gene lookup returns CDR1 SQVTM and CDR2 ANQGSEA. Trimming pared 7 bases from V and 2 bases from J, leaving 14 bases between. The CDR3 loop is CSAGAGTQETQYF. DNA for the CDR3: TGCAGCGCCGGGGCCGGCACTCAAGAGACCCAGTACTTC.

This clonotype was counted only a few times. The chain uses TRBV7-9 and TRBJ2-7; 11 positions match TRBD1. V lost 4 bases to trimming and J lost 5 bases; unmatched junction nucleotides: 7. This CDR3 is built from 15 residues. The germline gives CDR1 SEHNR, CDR2 FQNEAQ (reference sequence). The CDR3 spells CASSSPGQGVHEQYF. The CDR3 DNA reads TGTGCCAGCAGCTCACCGGGACAGGGGGTCCACGAGCAGTACTTC.

This clonotype appeared many times. The chain links TRBV18 to TRBJ2-3; tentative D call: TRBD1 (5 bases). With 6 bases removed from V and 4 bases from J, the gap between germline ends came to 8 bases. The CDR3 runs 12 residues. CDR1 and CDR2 (germline): KGHSH, LQKENI. DNA for the CDR3: TGTGCCAGCTCCAGGGCGTCAGATACGCAGTATTTT. It is translated as CASSRASDTQYF.

In this sample, this clonotype turned up many times. At one boundary the junction diverges from the germline segment, which might be a read error. The chain is built from TRBV5-1 and TRBJ2-5; D may correspond to TRBD1 or TRBD2 (5 bases each). The CDR3 totals 11 residues. Germline V gene lookup returns CDR1 SGHRS and CDR2 YFSETQ. CDR3 amino acids: CASSWGETQYF. In DNA, the CDR3 is TGTGCCAGCAGTTGGGGGGAGACCCAGTACTTC. Full variable domain (rest looked up from reference TRBV5-1 and TRBJ2-5): KAGVTQTPRYLIKTRGQQVTLSCSPISGHRSVSWYQQTPGQGLQFLFEYFSETQRNKGNFPGRFSGRQFSNSRSEMNVSTLELGDSALYLCASSWGETQYFGPGTRLLVL.

This clonotype showed up many times. J is TRBJ2-7 and V is TRBV15; 8 bases line up with TRBD2. V lost 0 bases and J lost 0; bases outside the gene matches: 10. The length of the CDR3 is 18 residues. Germline loops: CDR1 LNHNV, CDR2 YYDKDF (reference sequence). DNA for the CDR3: TGTGCCACCAGCAGAGATTTATTCGCGGGAGGTATCTCCTACGAGCAGTACTTC. Its protein is CATSRDLFAGGISYEQYF.

This clonotype appeared a few times. The CDR3 DNA reads as TGTGCCAGCAGCGCCCCCCCGGGGGGATACAATGAGCAGTTCTTC. Translated: CASSAPPGGYNEQFF. This rearrangement joins TRBV9 to TRBJ2-1, with 7 positions matching TRBD2. This CDR3 comprises 15 residues. CDR1 SGDLS and CDR2 YYNGEE come from the germline V gene. Trimming cost V 3 bases and J 4 bases; bases outside gene matches: 7.

Only a few counts were recorded for this clonotype. This chain links TRBV20-1 with TRBJ2-5, with 7 bases aligning to TRBD1. With V trimmed by 4 bases and J by 7 bases, 12 bases remained unmatched. CDR3 length equals 14 residues. Germline assignment: CDR1 DFQATT and CDR2 SNEGSKA (reference sequence). The CDR3 bases are TGCAGTGCTACCCGGGACAGTCCCGGAGTGACCCAGTACTTC. Its translation: CSATRDSPGVTQYF.

The chain is built from TRBV27 and TRBJ2-6, with D maybe TRBD1 (5 bases). Trimming removed 7 bases from V and 0 bases from J, with 19 bases in between. CDR3 length: 18 amino acids. Germline loops: CDR1 MNHEY, CDR2 SMNVEV (reference sequence). CDR3 sequence reads: CASKEDSYEISGANVLTF. CDR3 sequence (DNA): TGTGCCAGCAAAGAAGACAGCTACGAGATCTCTGGGGCCAACGTCCTGACTTTC.

In its sample, this clonotype was seen a few times. V usage is TRBV12-3 or TRBV12-4 and J usage is TRBJ2-2, with unresolved D. V gave up 5 bases and J gave up 3 bases, with 19 bases separating them. CDR3 length: 17 residues. DNA of the CDR3: TGTGCCAGCAGTGGTTCCCCCCTGATCGGGCACACCGGGGAGCTGTTTTTT. Protein sequence: CASSGSPLIGHTGELFF.

In this sample, this clonotype turned up many times. This sequence joins TRBV6-2 or TRBV6-3 and TRBJ2-2, with D perhaps TRBD2 (6 bases). Deletions cut 3 bases from V and 2 bases from J, with 10 bases between. The germline V gene encodes CDR1 MNHEY and CDR2 SVGEGT. This CDR3 has 15 residues. The CDR3 DNA is TGTGCCAGCAGTTATGCGGGAACCAACACCGGGGAGCTGTTTTTT. Its translation is CASSYAGTNTGELFF.

The rearrangement links TRBV6-2 or TRBV6-3 to TRBJ2-2; no clear D. The CDR3 runs to 17 residues. Per the germline V gene, CDR1 is MNHEY and CDR2 is SVGEGT. The V end lost 6 bases, the J end lost 5 bases, and 22 bases lay between the germline ends. CDR3 in amino acids: CASSPHAVSTRTGELFF. The CDR3 DNA follows: TGTGCCAGCAGCCCCCACGCGGTCTCCACGAGAACCGGGGAGCTGTTTTTT.

The chain uses TRBV29-1 and TRBJ2-5; possibly TRBD1 for D (5 bases). The CDR3 is 14 residues long. V gave up 2 bases and J gave up 0 bases, with 10 bases separating them. Germline CDR1 SQVTM, CDR2 ANQGSEA. CDR3 amino acids: CSVEKGPNQETQYF. The CDR3 DNA reads as TGCAGCGTTGAAAAGGGGCCGAACCAAGAGACCCAGTACTTC.

In this sample, this clonotype turned up a few times. The CDR3 sequence is CASSQVTGLAAYEQYF. CDR3 nucleotide sequence: TGTGCCAGCAGCCAAGTAACGGGACTAGCGGCCTACGAGCAGTACTTC. V usage is TRBV4-2 and J usage is TRBJ2-7; 11 bases are shared with TRBD2. After removal of 1 base from V and 2 bases from J, the junction contained 4 bases not matched to a gene. CDR1 and CDR2 from the germline V gene are LGHNA and YNFKEQ. The CDR3 is 16 amino acids.

This clonotype has ten or more counts. The chain is built from TRBV29-1 and TRBJ1-1; D is uncertain. Trimming took 6 bases from V and 0 from J, leaving 5 bases between them. The germline V gene has CDR1 SQVTM and CDR2 ANQGSEA. This CDR3 region has 11 residues. The CDR3 loop is CSVPVNTEAFF. As DNA, the CDR3 is TGCAGCGTCCCCGTGAACACTGAAGCTTTCTTT.

This clonotype was recorded a few times. The chain combines TRBV9 with TRBJ2-3; 13 bases fit TRBD2. Trimming cost V 2 bases and J 4 bases; bases outside gene matches: 7. CDR3 length: 17 amino acids. CDR1 and CDR2 (germline): SGDLS, YYNGEE. This CDR3 is CASSVRLAGGIADTQYF. The CDR3 DNA sequence: TGTGCCAGCAGCGTCAGACTAGCGGGAGGAATCGCAGATACGCAGTATTTT.

In nucleotides, the CDR3 is TGTGCCAGCAGTTCCCCGGGACTAGCGGGTGACACAGATACGCAGTATTTT. It encodes CASSSPGLAGDTDTQYF. J is TRBJ2-3 and V is TRBV12-3 or TRBV12-4; 12 bases map to TRBD2. The CDR3 consists of 17 residues. Trimming cost V 4 bases and J 2 bases; bases outside gene matches: 7.

The J gene is TRBJ2-1, the V gene TRBV6-4; 9 nucleotides align to TRBD2. Germline V gives CDR1 MRHNA, CDR2 SNTAGT. Trimming at V came to 8 bases and at J to 4 bases, leaving 9 bases not matched to a gene. The CDR3 consists of 15 residues. The CDR3 DNA reads TGTGCCAGCGCCCCTACTAGCGGGCCATACAATGAGCAGTTCTTC. Residues: CASAPTSGPYNEQFF.

In its sample, this clonotype was seen a few times. V usage is TRBV28 and J usage is TRBJ2-1; 10 bases match TRBD1. The CDR3 runs to 15 residues. CDR1 is MDHEN, CDR2 SYDVKM, per germline. The junction had 5 bases not matched to a gene; V was cut back by 5 bases and J by 4 bases. CDR3 sequence: CASSGGTGAYNEQFF. The CDR3 DNA sequence: TGTGCCAGCAGTGGAGGGACAGGGGCTTACAATGAGCAGTTCTTC. Drawing the rest from reference TRBV28 and TRBJ2-1, the complete variable domain is DVKVTQSSRYLVKRTGEKVFLECVQDMDHENMFWYRQDPGLGLRLIYFSYDVKMKEKGDIPEGYSVSREKKERFSLILESASTNQTSMYLCASSGGTGAYNEQFFGPGTRLTVL.

The chain recombines TRBV7-8 with TRBJ1-6; D remains ambiguous. CDR3 length: 15 amino acids. V lost 7 bases and J 3 bases, leaving 13 bases between the germline ends. The V gene's germline CDR1 is SGHVS and CDR2 FQNEAQ. For the CDR3, the DNA is TGTGCCAGCACCCGCCAGGAGTACTATAATTCACCCCTCCACTTT. Protein: CASTRQEYYNSPLHF. The whole variable domain, remainder taken from reference TRBV7-8 and TRBJ1-6, is GAGVSQSPRYKVAKRGQDVALRCDPISGHVSLFWYQQALGQGPEFLTYFQNEAQLDKSGLPSDRFFAERPEGSVSTLKIQRTQQEDSAVYLCASTRQEYYNSPLHFGNGTRLTVT.

The DNA for the CDR3 is TGTGCCAGCAGCTTACGGCAGGGTCTCTCCACAGATACGCAGTATTTT. Its translation is CASSLRQGLSTDTQYF. J is TRBJ2-3 and V is TRBV7-6, with a possible D match to TRBD1 (5 bases). CDR1 and CDR2 from the germline V gene are SGHVS and FNYEAQ. The CDR3 is 16 residues long. Trimming removed 2 bases from V and 2 bases from J, with 14 bases in between.

V is TRBV27 and J is TRBJ2-1; TRBD2 matches 16 bases. Losses at the gene ends were 3 bases for V and 8 bases for J; bases not matched to a gene: 7. The CDR3 consists of 17 residues. The germline V gene encodes CDR1 MNHEY and CDR2 SMNVEV (reference sequence). Here the CDR3 reads CASSLDSGLAGGHEQFF. The CDR3 bases are TGTGCCAGCAGTTTGGATTCGGGACTAGCGGGAGGGCATGAGCAGTTCTTC.

V and J are TRBV7-2 and TRBJ2-7, with D possibly TRBD1 on 6 matching bases. Germline V gives CDR1 SGHTA, CDR2 FQGNSA. With 3 bases removed from V and 4 bases from J, the gap between germline ends came to 13 bases. The CDR3 is 14 residues long. CDR3 residues: CASSFQGRGYEQYF. The CDR3 nucleotides read TGTGCCAGCAGCTTTCAGGGGCGCGGGTACGAGCAGTACTTC.

This rearrangement joins TRBV27 to TRBJ2-1; D not certain. There are 14 residues in the CDR3. V was shortened by 3 bases and J by 0 bases, with 6 bases between the two germline ends. Per the germline V gene, CDR1 is MNHEY and CDR2 is SMNVEV (reference sequence). CDR3 residues: CASSFMSSYNEQFF. The CDR3 DNA reads TGTGCCAGCAGTTTCATGAGCTCCTACAATGAGCAGTTCTTC.

In its sample, this clonotype was seen many times. The rearrangement links TRBV20-1 to TRBJ2-7; possibly TRBD1 for D (6 bases). CDR1 is DFQATT, CDR2 SNEGSKA, per germline (reference sequence). The V end lost 6 bases, the J end lost 4 bases, and 16 bases lay between the germline ends. The CDR3 length is 13 residues. Here the CDR3 DNA reads TGCAGTGCATCAAAGGGGGAAGAATACGAGCAGTACTTC. As protein: CSASKGEEYEQYF.

This clonotype was seen a handful of times. The chain couples TRBV3-1 to TRBJ2-6; D is unresolved. Germline V CDR1 and CDR2: LGHDT, YNNKEL (reference sequence). This CDR3 is 17 amino acids long. V shed 0 bases and J shed 1 base, with 10 bases lying between them. CDR3: CASSQDGRKSGANVLTF. In DNA form, the CDR3 reads TGTGCCAGCAGCCAAGATGGTCGGAAGTCTGGGGCCAACGTCCTGACTTTC.

This clonotype was picked up many times. The chain joins TRBV6-1 to TRBJ2-7; 11 bases align to TRBD1. Germline CDR1 reads MNHNS; CDR2 reads SASEGT. J gave up 0 bases and V 6 bases, and 4 bases lay outside the gene matches. The CDR3 contains 15 residues. The CDR3 nucleotides are TGTGCCAGCAGCTCCGGGACAGGGGGCTCCTACGAGCAGTACTTC. Translated, it gives CASSSGTGGSYEQYF.